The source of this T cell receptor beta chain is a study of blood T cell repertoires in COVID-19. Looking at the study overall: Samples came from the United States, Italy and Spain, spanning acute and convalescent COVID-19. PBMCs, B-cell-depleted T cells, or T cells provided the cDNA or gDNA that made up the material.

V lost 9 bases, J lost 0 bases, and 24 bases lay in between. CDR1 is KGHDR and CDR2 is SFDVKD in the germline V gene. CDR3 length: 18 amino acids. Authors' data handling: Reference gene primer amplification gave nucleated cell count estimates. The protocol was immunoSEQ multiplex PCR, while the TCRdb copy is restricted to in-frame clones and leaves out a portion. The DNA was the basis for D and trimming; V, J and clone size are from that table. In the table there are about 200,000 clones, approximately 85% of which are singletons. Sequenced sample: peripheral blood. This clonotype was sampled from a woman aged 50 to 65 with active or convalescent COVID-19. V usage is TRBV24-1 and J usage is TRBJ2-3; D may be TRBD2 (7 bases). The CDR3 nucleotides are TGTGCCACCTCCGTGGAGGGCGGCGGGGGCCCAAGCACAGATACGCAGTATTTT. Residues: CATSVEGGGGPSTDTQYF.